Each of the 20 T cell receptor beta chains below was sequenced from the same sample in a study of T cell responses to AZD1222 COVID-19 vaccine. This table comes from immunoSEQ multiplex PCR, and its TCRdb copy is limited to in-frame clones, with some not included. Of roughly 99,000 clones listed, over 80% were seen once; the top ten hold roughly 5.6%. The input for sequencing was peripheral blood, taken 28 days after the second AZD1222 dose. The receptor source for this set is an adult who received the AZD1222 COVID-19 vaccine.

The chain recombines TRBV10-1 with TRBJ2-7, with TRBD1 as a possible D gene (6 bases). This CDR3 region has 13 residues. V was cut by 1 base and J by 7 bases, with 11 bases left in between. Germline V gene data show CDR1 as WNHNN and CDR2 as SYGVQD (reference sequence). The CDR3 DNA reads TGCGCCAGCAGTGAGTTACAGGGACGGGAGCAGTACTTC. It translates to CASSELQGREQYF.

J is TRBJ2-7 and V is TRBV15; D uncertain. The CDR3 spans 17 residues. V lost 0 bases, J lost 1 base, and 16 bases lay in between. CDR1 is LNHNV and CDR2 is YYDKDF in the germline V gene (reference sequence). Here the CDR3 DNA reads TGTGCCACCAGCAGAGATCAACCCTCCGAGAGTTCCTACGAGCAGTACTTC. Its translation is CATSRDQPSESSYEQYF.

This chain uses TRBV28 with TRBJ2-7, with 9 bases lining up with TRBD1. Germline trimming cut 6 bases from V and 4 bases from J; bases unmatched to any gene: 7. The CDR3 covers 14 residues. Germline CDR1 MDHEN, CDR2 SYDVKM. Here the CDR3 reads CASSQGDREYEQYF. The DNA of the CDR3 is TGTGCCAGCAGCCAAGGGGACAGGGAATACGAGCAGTACTTC.

The rearrangement links TRBV6-1 to TRBJ1-3; D may be TRBD1 (6 bases). This CDR3 is built from 16 residues. Trimming left V 3 bases short and J 0 bases short, with 12 bases between. CDR1 MNHNS and CDR2 SASEGT come from the germline V gene. The CDR3 DNA sequence: TGTGCCAGCAGTGAGGGGGCTACTCTCTCTGGAAACACCATATATTTT. Its protein product is CASSEGATLSGNTIYF.

V gene TRBV5-1 combines with J gene TRBJ2-1; tentative D call: TRBD1 (5 bases). Trimming shortened V by 2 bases and J by 9 bases, and 15 bases separated the two germline ends. CDR1 is SGHRS, CDR2 YFSETQ, per germline. The length of the CDR3 is 14 residues. The CDR3, as DNA: TGCGCCAGCAGCTTAGGGGAAAAGCGCTCTGAGCAGTTCTTC. Residues: CASSLGEKRSEQFF.

This clone was detected only a few times. The chain recombines TRBV2 with TRBJ1-2; D is unclear. The V end was cut by 6 bases, the J end by 8 bases, with 19 bases between. Germline CDR1 and CDR2: SNHLY and FYNNEI. The length of the CDR3 is 14 residues. The CDR3 DNA is TGTGCCAGCAGGGGAACAGACATCCTTAAAGGCTACACCTTC. Its translation is CASRGTDILKGYTF.

The CDR3 loop reads CASSQEGTGGGNEQFF. CDR3 DNA: TGCGCCAGCAGCCAAGAGGGGACAGGGGGAGGCAATGAGCAGTTCTTC. The chain employs TRBV4-1 and TRBJ2-1; TRBD1 matches at 11 bases. V dropped 0 bases and J dropped 6; count of bases not matched to a gene: 4. Per the germline V gene, CDR1 is MGHRA and CDR2 is YSYEKL. The CDR3 has 16 amino acids.

This chain connects TRBV18 to TRBJ2-3; D ambiguous. The germline V gene encodes CDR1 KGHSH and CDR2 LQKENI. The CDR3 consists of 13 residues. Trimming cost V 1 base and J 2 bases, with 4 bases left between them. The CDR3 nucleotides read TGTGCCAGCTCACCACGGGACACAGATACGCAGTATTTT. Amino acid sequence: CASSPRDTDTQYF.

This clone is a singleton in its sample. The chain combines TRBV15 with TRBJ2-3, with 10 bases aligning to TRBD2. Trimming removed 3 bases from V and 5 bases from J; junction bases left unmatched: 11. The CDR3 covers 17 residues. In germline, CDR1 is LNHNV, CDR2 YYDKDF (reference sequence). CDR3 loop: CATSSPGLAEKRDTQYF. The CDR3, as DNA: TGTGCCACCAGCAGTCCCGGACTAGCGGAGAAGCGAGATACGCAGTATTTT.

The CDR3 spells CASSRTGTGYTF. In DNA form, the CDR3 reads TGTGCCAGCAGCCGGACAGGGACAGGCTACACCTTC. The chain is built from TRBV14 and TRBJ1-2, with 8 bases lining up with TRBD1. V lost 4 bases to trimming and J lost 8 bases; unmatched junction nucleotides: 3. The CDR3 contains 12 residues. CDR1 and CDR2 (germline): SGHDN, FVKESK.

The chain employs TRBV5-1 and TRBJ2-1; 8 nucleotides line up with TRBD2. CDR1 is SGHRS and CDR2 is YFSETQ in the germline V gene. Trimming cost V 1 base and J 2 bases; bases outside gene matches: 5. This CDR3 is 16 amino acids long. This CDR3 reads CASSLIAGSTYNEQFF. DNA for the CDR3: TGCGCCAGCAGCTTGATAGCGGGATCCACCTACAATGAGCAGTTCTTC.

CDR3: CASSFGTYDEQYF. For the CDR3, the DNA is TGTGCCAGCAGCTTTGGGACATACGACGAGCAGTACTTC. The chain carries TRBV5-6 and TRBJ2-7, with D possibly matching TRBD1 (6 bases). CDR1 is SGHDT and CDR2 is YYEEEE in the germline V gene. The V and J ends lost 2 bases and 5 bases respectively, with 11 bases between them. This CDR3 contains 13 residues.

V gene TRBV5-4 combines with J gene TRBJ2-3, with D possibly TRBD2 on 6 matching bases. CDR3 length: 15 residues. The germline V gene encodes CDR1 SGHNT and CDR2 YYREEE (reference sequence). Trimming shortened V by 4 bases and J by 1 base, and 13 bases separated the two germline ends. Written as DNA, the CDR3 is TGTGCCAGCAGCGCCCGGGGGTCACGCACAGATACGCAGTATTTT. Its translation is CASSARGSRTDTQYF.

The V call is TRBV19, the J call TRBJ1-5; D unresolved. Germline loops: CDR1 LNHDA, CDR2 SQIVND (reference sequence). The V end was cut by 3 bases, the J end by 7 bases, with 10 bases between. The CDR3 length is 13 residues. Written as DNA, the CDR3 is TGTGCCAGTAGTATCATAGATGGGCAGCCCCAGCATTTT. Protein product: CASSIIDGQPQHF.

The J gene is TRBJ2-2, the V gene TRBV19; TRBD1 is a possible D gene (6 bases). There are 13 residues in the CDR3. V was clipped by 7 bases and J by 6 bases, with 12 bases between them. Looked up from germline, CDR1 is LNHDA and CDR2 is SQIVND (reference sequence). CDR3: CASTSRGSGELFF. CDR3 nucleotides: TGTGCCAGTACTTCAAGGGGGTCCGGGGAGCTGTTTTTT.

The rearrangement links TRBV29-1 to TRBJ2-2, with TRBD1 matching over 9 bases. This CDR3 is 14 amino acids long. The germline V gene encodes CDR1 SQVTM and CDR2 ANQGSEA. Unmatched junction bases numbered 0, after V lost 3 bases and J lost 1 base. The CDR3, as DNA: TGCAGCGTTGAGGACAGGGGGAACACCGGGGAGCTGTTTTTT. Encoded protein: CSVEDRGNTGELFF.

The chain links TRBV7-9 to TRBJ2-1; D gene uncertain. The germline V gene encodes CDR1 SEHNR and CDR2 FQNEAQ (reference sequence). The CDR3 consists of 13 residues. The ends were cut back, 2 bases at V and 4 bases at J, with 6 bases in the middle. The chain's CDR3 is CASSLSPYNEQFF. The CDR3 coding sequence is TGTGCCAGCAGCTTATCACCGTACAATGAGCAGTTCTTC.

The rearrangement links TRBV7-2 to TRBJ2-3; no definite D call. Trimming took 5 bases from V and 1 from J, leaving 13 bases between them. CDR3 length equals 15 residues. Germline CDR1 reads SGHTA; CDR2 reads FQGNSA. The CDR3 here is CASSPSYSRTDTQYF. The CDR3 DNA reads as TGTGCCAGCAGCCCCTCCTACAGCCGCACAGATACGCAGTATTTT.

This clone was recorded only once. This chain links TRBV7-9 with TRBJ1-2, with D tentatively TRBD1 (6 bases). Germline-derived CDR1 and CDR2 are SEHNR and FQNEAQ (reference sequence). V dropped 2 bases and J dropped 2 bases, with 9 bases sitting between them. CDR3 length: 14 residues. In nucleotides, the CDR3 is TGTGCCAGCAGCTTATGGACAGAGAACTATGGCTACACCTTC. It codes for CASSLWTENYGYTF. The variable domain in full, with the rest retrieved from reference TRBV7-9 and TRBJ1-2, is DTGVSQNPRHKITKRGQNVTFRCDPISEHNRLYWYRQTLGQGPEFLTYFQNEAQLEKSRLLSDRFSAERPKGSFSTLEIQRTEQGDSAMYLCASSLWTENYGYTFGSGTRLTVV.

CDR3 DNA: TGTGCCAGCAGTTTAGGACAAAACACCGGGGAGCTGTTTTTT. It specifies CASSLGQNTGELFF. The rearrangement joins TRBV28 to TRBJ2-2; the D gene is possibly TRBD1 (5 bases). The V gene lost 2 bases and the J gene lost 2 bases, with 6 bases spanning the gap. There are 14 residues in the CDR3. Germline V lookup: CDR1 MDHEN, CDR2 SYDVKM.